This TCR beta chain appears in the sequencing data of a study of OX40 agonist ivuxolimab in advanced cancers. Whole-study findings and limits: The investigators did not determine what antigen specificity the expanded peripheral T cells had. Relative to CD4+, CD8+ T cells held more expanded clones on average.

The length of the CDR3 is 13 residues. The germline V gene encodes CDR1 SGHTA and CDR2 FQGTGA. Trimming removed 2 bases at V and 1 base at J, with 5 bases between. Comments on this clone: What it binds is unknown.

Sequencing used immunoSEQ multiplex PCR; TCRdb keeps in-frame clones, though not all of them. The sample yields around 100,000 clones, 85% to 95% seen once. The clonotype originates from an adult with an advanced solid tumor such as melanoma, head and neck, liver or kidney cancer. This specimen consisted of CD4+ or CD8+ T cells sorted from blood, obtained in a trial of the OX40 agonist ivuxolimab. V is TRBV7-3 and J is TRBJ2-5, with unresolved D. In DNA, the CDR3 is TGTGCCAGCAGCTTAGCGGTCCAAGAGACCCAGTACTTC. Its translation is CASSLAVQETQYF.